The rows below give T cell receptor beta chains drawn from one sample of a study of T-cell memory formation after mild COVID-19. TCRdb recomputed calls from the 5' RACE reads with MiXCR, one row per CDR3 protein. Here the sample spans roughly 240,000 distinct CDR3 sequences, 15% being singletons. Sequenced material: PBMCs or a T cell subset sorted from them (not recorded which). The receptors come from an adult woman who had mild COVID-19 (a few samples of this study predate the infection). Cell type and time point are not known. Both conserved end residues are part of each CDR3. Fields, in order: clone size, J gene, V gene, D gene, CDR3 protein, CDR3 DNA. A D gene is named only where the DNA matches it firmly. Rows may omit the clone size; those that give it use once, few, many or a size class.

many TRBJ1-2 TRBV5-5 . CASSFGTDYGYTF TGTGCCAGCAGCTTCGGGACGGACTATGGCTACACCTTC
. TRBJ2-5 TRBV6-1 . CASTGSGGLGETQYF TGTGCCAGCACCGGAAGTGGGGGACTCGGGGAGACCCAGTACTTC
. TRBJ2-3 TRBV19 TRBD2 CASSISGTSGGAWDTQYF TGTGCCAGTAGTATAAGCGGGACTAGCGGGGGGGCCTGGGATACGCAGTATTTT
few TRBJ2-5 TRBV4-2 . CASSQGDREETQYF TGTGCCAGCAGCCAAGGAGATCGGGAGGAGACCCAGTACTTC
many TRBJ2-7 TRBV7-2 . CASSFARGAYEQYF TGTGCCAGCAGCTTCGCCAGGGGAGCCTACGAGCAGTACTTC
. TRBJ1-2 TRBV29-1 TRBD1 CSVVFDRGLGHTF TGCAGCGTTGTCTTCGACAGGGGCCTCGGTCACACCTTC
. TRBJ2-7 TRBV7-9 . CASSLVGTGDYEQYF TGTGCCAGCAGCCTCGTGGGGACGGGAGACTACGAGCAGTACTTC
few TRBJ1-1 TRBV5-1 . CASSSLGGGTNTEAFF TGCGCCAGCAGCTCGCTAGGGGGGGGCACGAACACTGAAGCTTTCTTT
many TRBJ2-1 TRBV7-2 . CASSPGPVNEQFF TGTGCCAGCAGCCCGGGACCTGTCAATGAGCAGTTCTTC
few TRBJ1-6 TRBV5-1 . CASSFYGSPLHF TGCGCCAGCAGCTTCTACGGTAGTCCCCTCCACTTT
. TRBJ2-7 TRBV6-2/TRBV6-3 . CASSALGAPSYEQYF TGTGCCAGCAGTGCCCTGGGCGCTCCCTCCTACGAGCAGTACTTC
few TRBJ2-7 TRBV19 . CASSRSGGRSEQYF TGTGCCAGTAGCCGATCAGGGGGGCGAAGCGAGCAGTACTTC
few TRBJ1-4 TRBV7-6 . CASSLARGNEKLFF TGTGCCAGCAGCTTAGCTCGGGGTAATGAAAAACTGTTTTTT
. TRBJ1-1 TRBV11-2 TRBD1 CASSLLQGARTEAFF TGTGCCAGCAGCTTGTTACAGGGGGCGCGAACTGAAGCTTTCTTT
. TRBJ1-6 TRBV12-3/TRBV12-4 . CASSLGGADNSPLHF TGTGCCAGCAGTTTAGGGGGGGCGGATAATTCACCCCTCCACTTT
many TRBJ2-1 TRBV12-3/TRBV12-4 TRBD2 CASRITSGVTNEQFF TGTGCCAGCAGGATTACTAGCGGGGTTACCAATGAGCAGTTCTTC
many TRBJ1-1 TRBV29-1 TRBD1 CSVERRGQKTEAFF TGCAGCGTTGAGAGGAGGGGACAGAAAACTGAAGCTTTCTTT
few TRBJ2-7 TRBV5-1 . CASSLGPGKDEQYF TGCGCCAGCAGCTTGGGTCCAGGCAAGGACGAGCAGTACTTC
many TRBJ1-1 TRBV12-3/TRBV12-4 . CASSLGRQTEAFF TGTGCCAGCAGTTTAGGGAGACAGACAGAAGCTTTCTTT
few TRBJ2-5 TRBV4-1 . CASSHPGGGSGKTQYF TGCGCCAGCAGCCATCCTGGTGGGGGTAGTGGAAAGACCCAGTACTTC
. TRBJ1-1 TRBV6-6 . CASSHGQTLNTEAFF TGTGCCAGCAGCCACGGCCAAACTTTGAACACTGAAGCTTTCTTT
few TRBJ2-2 TRBV4-2 . CASSRRATPGTNTGELFF TGTGCCAGCAGCCGCCGCGCGACCCCAGGGACAAACACCGGGGAGCTGTTTTTT
many TRBJ2-7 TRBV12-3/TRBV12-4 . CASSSPVLLYEQYF TGTGCCAGCAGTTCCCCCGTCCTCCTCTACGAGCAGTACTTC
. TRBJ1-2 TRBV4-3 . CASSQAWGPGGYTF TGCGCCAGCAGCCAAGCCTGGGGGCCGGGTGGCTACACCTTC
. TRBJ2-2 TRBV3-1 . CASSQGSYGGELFF TGTGCCAGCAGCCAAGGGTCGTATGGCGGGGAGCTGTTTTTT
many TRBJ2-1 TRBV4-1 . CASSQDPDYNEQFF TGCGCCAGCAGCCAAGATCCAGACTACAATGAGCAGTTCTTC
. TRBJ1-2 TRBV5-1 . CASGPGQTYGYTF TGCGCCAGCGGCCCGGGACAAACCTATGGCTACACCTTC
few TRBJ2-2 TRBV18 TRBD1 CASSATGEAGELFF TGTGCCAGCTCAGCGACAGGGGAGGCCGGGGAGCTGTTTTTT
. TRBJ2-1 TRBV7-8 . CASSLARGIYNEQFF TGTGCCAGCAGCTTAGCCAGGGGTATATACAATGAGCAGTTCTTC
few TRBJ2-2 TRBV7-9 . CASKSSLAGRNTGELFF TGTGCCAGCAAGTCCTCATTGGCGGGGAGGAACACCGGGGAGCTGTTTTTT
many TRBJ2-1 TRBV18 TRBD2 CASSPLAGNNEQFF TGTGCCAGCTCCCCACTAGCGGGGAACAATGAGCAGTTCTTC
few TRBJ2-2 TRBV6-1 . CASRWPNTGELFF TGTGCCTCGCGATGGCCGAACACCGGGGAGCTGTTTTTT
few TRBJ1-2 TRBV7-2 . CASSLEYPHYGYTF TGTGCCAGCAGCTTAGAGTATCCGCACTATGGCTACACCTTC
. TRBJ2-3 TRBV29-1 . CSVGPATDTQYF TGCAGCGTTGGCCCGGCGACAGATACGCAGTATTTT
. TRBJ2-3 TRBV7-2 TRBD1 CASSRRGQGSGTQYF TGTGCCAGCAGCCGCCGGGGACAGGGATCGGGTACGCAGTATTTT
. TRBJ1-1 TRBV7-2 . CASSSRARSPFF TGTGCCAGCAGCTCGAGGGCTCGATCGCCTTTCTTT
. TRBJ1-3 TRBV15 . CATSWTVGNTIYF TGTGCCACCAGCTGGACAGTAGGAAACACCATATATTTT